This entry describes one T cell receptor (beta chain). Its specific antigen is unknown. Base qualities are not at hand, and no much larger clone is one base apart. The sample comes from a study of blood T cell repertoires in COVID-19 (dated by TCRdb to the early 2020s). Concerning the study at large: Collaborator samples came from the United States, Italy and Spain and covered acute and convalescent phases of COVID-19. The material from the prospective study consisted of cDNA or gDNA derived from T cells, B-cell-depleted T cells, or PBMCs. Subjects who had been exposed to COVID-19, were actively infected with it, or had recovered from it provided the deeply sampled blood TCRbeta repertoires that made up the dataset. The repertoires were made available in a free public database intended to serve as a resource for research on the immune response to SARS-CoV-2. The samples were drawn from two sources: the first 160 participants of the ongoing ImmuneRACE study, and 1,000 to 1,500 subjects contributed by 6 global collaborators. A de-identified subject ID, COVID-19 status, age in years and sex were almost always included in the sample metadata. Where available, HLA class I and class II types were taken from metadata supplied by the sample provider and were not determined by assay-based typing. What the authors observed across the whole study: How much clinical and demographic metadata was included differed by source and by participant, and the metadata was provided uncurated.

The CDR3 holds 15 amino acids from the cysteine to the phenylalanine. Kept here is only the CDR3 DNA, which spans 45 bases and is read in frame from base 1. V gives up 1 base and J gives up 7 bases, and the segment between their germline ends measures 13 bases. As encoded in the germline V gene, CDR1 is SGHVS while CDR2 is FQNEAQ. Enrolling through a virtual design, the prospective study's participants ranged in age from roughly 18 to 90 years and lived across roughly 23 United States geographic areas. In the prospective study, cohorts were assigned on the basis of participant-reported clinical history obtained from a screening survey and a study questionnaire. Mobile phlebotomists in the prospective study collected whole blood, serum and a nasopharyngeal or oropharyngeal swab from every participant. Additional blood draws and questionnaires over an approximately two-month period could optionally be provided by prospective study participants. Blood samples from the prospective study were shipped frozen or at room temperature prior to DNA extraction.

The immunoSEQ Assay, a bias-controlled multiplex PCR, was used to amplify TCRbeta CDR3 regions from genomic DNA. Processing in the source paper ran as follows. Nucleated cell counts per sample were estimated from amplification of reference gene primers within the assay. To quantify the absolute abundance of each unique TCRbeta CDR3 rearrangement, sequence reads were collapsed and filtered. Productive Simpson clonality was computed per sample as the square root of Simpson's diversity index over productive rearrangements. TCRdb took this table from immuneACCESS and kept in-frame rearrangements with V and J called. Such tables lack part of the clones; where checked against another copy, unresolved V genes explain under half of the gap, and the rest is unexplained. V and J calls and clone size follow that table, whereas D and trimming were derived from the DNA. The table for this sample lists a few hundred thousand clones; around four fifths of them were counted only once. The top ten clones comprise around 4.1% of the sample.

Sequenced sample: PBMCs or T cells enriched from blood (not recorded which). This chain joins TRBV7-8 to TRBJ2-2, and the D gene may be TRBD1, 5 bases matching. This TCR was sampled from a man aged 25-45 years with acute COVID-19. The sequence in DNA is TGTGCCAGCAGCTTAGAGGGCAGGGAAGTCGGGGAGCTGTTTTTT. This gives the protein CASSLEGREVGELFF.